The 20 T cell receptor beta chains below come from one sample, sequenced in a study of blood T cell repertoires in COVID-19. Some clones are missing from TCRdb's copy, which holds only in-frame ones; the method was immunoSEQ multiplex PCR. Of around 160,000 clones in the sample, roughly 90% were seen once. The sequenced sample was peripheral blood. These receptors all stem from a man in his sixties with active or convalescent COVID-19.

The rearrangement links TRBV5-1 to TRBJ2-5; 9 bases are a match to TRBD2. CDR3 length: 16 amino acids. Trimming took 0 bases from V and 3 from J; bases not matched to a gene: 6. CDR1 is SGHRS, CDR2 YFSETQ, per germline. This chain's CDR3 is CASSLGLTSGKETQYF. Here the CDR3 DNA reads TGCGCCAGCAGCTTGGGACTGACTAGCGGAAAAGAGACCCAGTACTTC.

The chain employs TRBV18 and TRBJ2-4; the match to TRBD1 covers 9 bases. Trimming removed 6 bases from V and 9 bases from J; junction bases left unmatched: 6. Germline assignment: CDR1 KGHSH and CDR2 LQKENI. The CDR3 covers 13 residues. CDR3 DNA: TGTGCCAGCTCGAGACAGGGGGATAGCATTCAGTACTTC. It translates to CASSRQGDSIQYF.

V is TRBV10-3 and J is TRBJ2-7, with 15 bases identical to TRBD2. Germline assignment: CDR1 ENHRY and CDR2 SYGVKD. This CDR3 is 15 amino acids long. V was clipped by 6 bases and J by 4 bases; unmatched bases: 4. The CDR3: CAIRGLAGGIYEQYF. CDR3 DNA sequence: TGTGCCATCAGGGGACTAGCGGGAGGTATTTACGAGCAGTACTTC.

This rearrangement joins TRBV9 to TRBJ2-7; D gene unclear. Germline CDR1 is SGDLS and CDR2 is YYNGEE. This CDR3 spans 14 amino acids. V was shortened by 0 bases and J by 0 bases, with 7 bases between the two germline ends. In DNA form, the CDR3 reads TGTGCCAGCAGCGTAGGTGTCAGCTCCTACGAGCAGTACTTC. It specifies CASSVGVSSYEQYF.

The chain combines TRBV11-2 with TRBJ2-7; TRBD1 aligns across 10 bases. The CDR3 runs 17 residues. Germline V gives CDR1 SGHAT, CDR2 FQNNGV. The ends lost 4 bases at V and 3 bases at J; junction bases unmatched: 12. The CDR3 region has the DNA TGTGCCAGCAGCTCTTCGTCGGTACGGGACAGGGGCTACGAGCAGTACTTC. Residues: CASSSSSVRDRGYEQYF.

V is TRBV19 and J is TRBJ1-6; D not certain. CDR1 LNHDA and CDR2 SQIVND come from the germline V gene (reference sequence). The CDR3 has 14 amino acids. Between the trimmed V and J ends, which lost 5 bases and 14 bases, there was a span of 19 bases. The CDR3: CASSAPWATTSLHF. The CDR3 DNA reads TGTGCCAGTAGTGCACCCTGGGCCACAACGTCCCTCCACTTT.

This clone was counted once. The gene calls are TRBV2 and TRBJ2-5; no definite D call. The length of the CDR3 is 15 residues. Deletions cut 3 bases from V and 1 base from J, with 12 bases between. CDR1 and CDR2 from the germline V gene are SNHLY and FYNNEI. The CDR3 DNA is TGTGCCAGCAGTGATCCGGTTACCCGCCAAGAGACCCAGTACTTC. Translated: CASSDPVTRQETQYF.

CDR3 nucleotides: TGTGCCACCCATAGCGGACCCAACAATGAGCAGTTCTTC. Protein sequence: CATHSGPNNEQFF. The gene calls are TRBV6-6 and TRBJ2-1; the D gene is possibly TRBD2 (6 bases). The CDR3 has 13 residues. Trimming pared 10 bases from V and 5 bases from J, leaving 15 bases between. Looked up from germline, CDR1 is MNHNY and CDR2 is SVGAGI (reference sequence).

V and J are TRBV19 and TRBJ1-1; D may be TRBD1 (5 bases). CDR1 is LNHDA, CDR2 SQIVND, per germline (reference sequence). The CDR3 extends over 14 amino acids. Trimming left V 7 bases short and J 6 bases short, with 18 bases between. The CDR3 spells CASIRMRGGAEAFF. The CDR3 DNA is TGTGCCAGTATTAGGATGAGGGGAGGGGCTGAAGCTTTCTTT.

The rearrangement uses TRBV5-1 and TRBJ1-2; D might be TRBD1 (5 bases). Trimming shortened V by 3 bases and J by 4 bases, and 10 bases separated the two germline ends. Germline CDR1 and CDR2: SGHRS and YFSETQ. The CDR3 runs to 13 residues. CDR3 nucleotide sequence: TGCGCCAGCAGCTCCGCCAGGGCCTATGGCTACACCTTC. Protein sequence: CASSSARAYGYTF. Full variable domain (missing parts from reference TRBV5-1 and TRBJ1-2): KAGVTQTPRYLIKTRGQQVTLSCSPISGHRSVSWYQQTPGQGLQFLFEYFSETQRNKGNFPGRFSGRQFSNSRSEMNVSTLELGDSALYLCASSSARAYGYTFGSGTRLTVV.

V gene TRBV18 combines with J gene TRBJ1-5; possible D gene TRBD1, 5 bases. Germline V gene sequence: CDR1 KGHSH, CDR2 LQKENI. The CDR3 runs 15 residues. V dropped 2 bases and J dropped 6 bases, with 14 bases sitting between them. The CDR3 sequence: CASSPESGGSQPQHF. CDR3 nucleotides: TGTGCCAGCTCACCAGAATCCGGGGGTAGTCAGCCCCAGCATTTT.

This clone was seen once. The chain joins TRBV10-1 to TRBJ2-3; D is ambiguous. CDR1 is WNHNN and CDR2 is SYGVQD in the germline V gene (reference sequence). Trimming stripped 7 bases from V and 0 bases from J, with 8 bases between. The CDR3 runs 13 residues. The CDR3 sequence is CASNDGSTDTQYF. The CDR3 DNA is TGCGCCAGCAACGACGGGAGCACAGATACGCAGTATTTT.

The chain has TRBV2 and TRBJ2-5; D may be TRBD2 (6 bases). The CDR3 contains 13 residues. From germline, CDR1 is SNHLY and CDR2 FYNNEI. Trimming left V 6 bases short and J 4 bases short, with 12 bases between. This CDR3 is CASSPGRGETQYF. CDR3 coding DNA: TGTGCCAGCAGCCCCGGGCGGGGAGAGACCCAGTACTTC.

The chain carries TRBV5-4 and TRBJ1-2; 12 nucleotides align to TRBD1. This CDR3 contains 15 residues. The V segment lost 4 bases and the J segment 6 bases; nucleotides outside the gene matches: 7. The V gene's germline CDR1 is SGHNT and CDR2 YYREEE (reference sequence). The CDR3 loop is CASSVGQGAWDGYTF. The CDR3 region has the DNA TGTGCCAGCAGCGTGGGACAGGGGGCTTGGGATGGCTACACCTTC.

The chain carries TRBV6-6 and TRBJ1-1; the D is unclear. Germline loops: CDR1 MNHNY, CDR2 SVGAGI (reference sequence). The germline V and J ends were trimmed by 4 bases and 7 bases, with 10 bases remaining between them. This CDR3 has 12 amino acids. The CDR3 protein is CASSFESREAFF. The CDR3 DNA reads as TGTGCCAGCAGTTTCGAAAGCCGTGAAGCTTTCTTT.

The CDR3 region has the DNA TGTGCCAGCAGCCCCGGGACTAGTATCGGCAATGAGCAGTTCTTC. Translated, it gives CASSPGTSIGNEQFF. The chain recombines TRBV6-2 or TRBV6-3 with TRBJ2-1, with 8 bases that match TRBD2. The J segment lost 6 bases and the V segment lost 6 bases, leaving 10 bases of the junction unmatched. CDR1 and CDR2 (germline): MNHEY, SVGEGT. This CDR3 has 15 residues.

The chain combines TRBV18 with TRBJ1-6; D remains ambiguous. Germline CDR1 and CDR2: KGHSH and LQKENI. The length of the CDR3 is 17 residues. Trimming took off 3 bases at V and 3 bases at J, with 15 bases between the two ends. The CDR3 nucleotides are TGTGCCAGCTCACCCCTCGGGTTGCGGAACTATAATTCACCCCTCCACTTT. This gives the protein CASSPLGLRNYNSPLHF.

V gene TRBV6-5 combines with J gene TRBJ2-5; D uncertain. CDR3 length equals 10 residues. Trimming shortened V by 8 bases and J by 1 base, and 2 bases separated the two germline ends. Germline assignment: CDR1 MNHEY and CDR2 SVGAGI. CDR3 DNA sequence: TGTGCCAGCCGCCAAGAGACCCAGTACTTC. This translates into CASRQETQYF.

J is TRBJ2-3 and V is TRBV29-1; TRBD2 matches 7 bases. Looked up from germline, CDR1 is SQVTM and CDR2 is ANQGSEA. This CDR3 contains 15 residues. V gave up 3 bases and J gave up 0 bases; unmatched junction bases: 6. CDR3: CSVEILAVSTDTQYF. The CDR3 coding sequence is TGCAGCGTTGAGATTCTAGCGGTTAGCACAGATACGCAGTATTTT.

The chain recombines TRBV11-2 with TRBJ2-7; 12 bases are shared with TRBD1. Germline V gene data show CDR1 as SGHAT and CDR2 as FQNNGV. V dropped 5 bases and J dropped 6; count of bases not matched to a gene: 8. This CDR3 spans 15 amino acids. The CDR3 spells CASSPPGQGAFEQYF. In DNA form, the CDR3 reads TGTGCCAGCAGCCCACCGGGACAGGGGGCTTTCGAGCAGTACTTC.